This is a list of T cell receptor beta chains from one sample in a study of regulatory T cells in long-lasting Graves disease. TCRdb reprocessed the multiplex PCR reads with MiXCR, giving one entry per CDR3 protein. The table shows about 620,000 distinct CDR3 sequences, with approximately 15% occurring only once. These sequences were also reported in another study, on T cells in Graves' hyperthyroidism and ophthalmopathy.

Specimen: peripheral blood mononuclear cells (PBMCs), collected at new diagnosis, from a patient treated with antithyroid drugs. The receptors stem from a woman under 40 with Graves disease. Each CDR3 is given with its conserved first and last residue. Each record gives: D gene, V gene, clone size, J gene, CDR3 protein, CDR3 DNA. A D gene is named only where the DNA matches it firmly. Clone size is given for some rows only: seen once, a few or many times, or a class if the clone is expanded.

TRBD1,TRBV27,many,TRBJ2-7,CASSFRDRGDEQYF,TGTGCCAGCAGTTTCCGGGACAGGGGTGACGAGCAGTACTTC
.,TRBV27,.,TRBJ2-1,CASSFLGGEQFF,TGTGCCAGCAGTTTCCTAGGGGGTGAGCAGTTCTTC
.,TRBV27,many,TRBJ2-7,CASSSFLDLRYEQYF,TGTGCCAGCAGCTCGTTCCTTGATCTACGCTACGAGCAGTACTTC
TRBD1,TRBV5-4,.,TRBJ2-5,CASSTGTDQETQYF,TGTGCCAGCAGCACCGGGACAGACCAAGAGACCCAGTACTTC
.,TRBV6-1,few,TRBJ2-6,CASYSGRISGANVLTF,TGTGCCAGTTACTCGGGACGGATCTCTGGGGCCAACGTCCTGACTTTC
TRBD1,TRBV5-1,many,TRBJ2-1,CASSLAEGQNNEQFF,TGCGCCAGCAGCTTGGCCGAGGGACAGAACAATGAGCAGTTCTTC
TRBD1,TRBV11-1,.,TRBJ2-2,CASSDRVGELFF,TGTGCCAGCAGCGACAGGGTGGGGGAGCTGTTTTTT
.,TRBV7-2,many,TRBJ1-1,CASSQRGVEAFF,TGTGCCAGCAGCCAGAGGGGCGTTGAAGCTTTCTTT
.,TRBV5-1,.,TRBJ1-4,CASSFGVSEKLFF,TGCGCCAGCAGCTTCGGGGTTTCTGAAAAACTGTTTTTT
.,TRBV28,many,TRBJ2-7,CASSLWKGPGSYEQYF,TGTGCCAGCAGTTTATGGAAGGGGCCTGGATCCTACGAGCAGTACTTC
.,TRBV4-2,.,TRBJ2-3,CASSLVGSSTDTQYF,TGTGCCAGCAGCCTCGTTGGATCTAGCACAGATACGCAGTATTTT
TRBD1,TRBV2,.,TRBJ2-2,CASKRQGDNTGELFF,TGTGCCAGCAAGAGACAGGGGGATAACACCGGGGAGCTGTTTTTT
.,TRBV2,many,TRBJ1-4,CASSARSGEKLFF,TGTGCCAGCAGTGCCCGGAGCGGAGAAAAACTGTTTTTT
TRBD1,TRBV19,many,TRBJ1-2,CASSNTGTGWYGYTF,TGTGCCAGTAGTAATACCGGGACAGGCTGGTATGGCTACACCTTC
.,TRBV3-1,few,TRBJ2-1,CASSQDGSSQQFF,TGTGCCAGCAGCCAAGATGGGTCTAGTCAGCAGTTCTTC
TRBD2,TRBV12-3/TRBV12-4,.,TRBJ2-1,CASSPRGGTRNPNEQFF,TGTGCCAGCAGTCCGCGAGGAGGGACTAGAAACCCTAATGAGCAGTTCTTC